These T cell receptor beta chains were read from a single sample in a study of shared clonotypes between healthy human individuals. Sequencing used immunoSEQ multiplex PCR; TCRdb keeps in-frame clones, though not all of them. The sample consists of over a million clones, around three quarters of them appearing once. The sequenced sample consisted of memory CD4+ T cells from PBMCs. These receptors all stem from a man younger than 35 in good health. Some clones in this sample may be carry-over from other donors' samples. The CDR3 runs from the conserved cysteine through the conserved F or W. A D gene is named only where the DNA matches it firmly. Clone size appears in some rows only: once, few, many, or a class for an expanded clone.

len	v_gene	d_gene	abundance	j_gene	CDR3aa	CDR3nt
15	TRBV5-6	.	.	TRBJ1-2	CASSLDNSYRDGYTF	TGTGCCAGCAGCTTAGATAACAGTTACAGAGATGGCTACACCTTC
17	TRBV19	TRBD1	.	TRBJ1-4	CASSSWTGTATNEKLFF	TGTGCCAGTAGTAGCTGGACAGGGACTGCAACTAATGAAAAACTGTTTTTT
15	TRBV6-5	TRBD2	.	TRBJ2-1	CASSSLAGGNNEQFF	TGTGCCAGCAGTTCCCTAGCGGGAGGCAACAATGAGCAGTTCTTC
17	TRBV5-1	TRBD2	.	TRBJ2-3	CASELRGLAGDTDTQYF	TGCGCCAGCGAACTCAGGGGGCTAGCGGGAGATACAGATACGCAGTATTTT
14	TRBV11-1	.	many	TRBJ2-7	CASSLDFKRNEQYF	TGTGCCAGCAGCTTAGATTTTAAGAGGAACGAGCAGTACTTC
13	TRBV7-3	.	.	TRBJ2-3	CASSPGGTDTQYF	TGTGCCAGCAGCCCCGGGGGCACAGATACGCAGTATTTT
14	TRBV6-1	TRBD2	once	TRBJ2-1	CASSRTSGYNEQFF	TGTGCCAGCAGCAGGACTAGCGGCTACAATGAGCAGTTCTTC
14	TRBV28	TRBD1	few	TRBJ1-4	CASSPTGANEKLFF	TGTGCCAGCAGTCCAACAGGGGCTAATGAAAAACTGTTTTTT
16	TRBV6-5	.	.	TRBJ2-7	CASSYSWGRSSYEQYF	TGTGCCAGCAGTTACTCGTGGGGACGAAGCTCCTACGAGCAGTACTTC
17	TRBV9	TRBD2	.	TRBJ2-3	CASSKRLAGGLADTQYF	TGTGCCAGCAGCAAGCGACTAGCGGGAGGGTTGGCAGATACGCAGTATTTT
16	TRBV7-9	.	many	TRBJ1-3	CASSVQRGGPGDTIYF	TGTGCCAGCAGCGTCCAAAGAGGCGGACCTGGAGACACCATATATTTT
13	TRBV7-2	.	.	TRBJ2-7	CASSLFRDYEQYF	TGTGCCAGCAGCTTATTTAGGGACTACGAGCAGTACTTC
13	TRBV6-5	.	once	TRBJ1-5	CASSYSTNQPQHF	TGTGCCAGCAGTTACAGTACCAATCAGCCCCAGCATTTT
14	TRBV6-1	TRBD1	.	TRBJ1-2	CASGKQGASYGYTF	TGTGCCAGCGGGAAACAGGGGGCGAGCTATGGCTACACCTTC
15	TRBV5-3	TRBD1	.	TRBJ2-2	CARSPDRGQGGELFF	TGTGCCAGAAGCCCGGACAGGGGGCAGGGCGGGGAGCTGTTTTTT
13	TRBV29-1	.	.	TRBJ1-6	CSGRAGYNSPLHF	TGCAGCGGTCGGGCAGGCTATAATTCACCCCTCCACTTT
14	TRBV5-1	.	.	TRBJ2-3	CASSLGRSTDTQYF	TGCGCCAGCAGCTTGGGACGGAGCACAGATACGCAGTATTTT
15	TRBV2	TRBD1	few	TRBJ2-3	CASNRRDRGTDTQYF	TGTGCCAGCAACCGCCGGGACAGGGGCACAGATACGCAGTATTTT
14	TRBV7-8	TRBD1	.	TRBJ1-2	CASSSGQAGYGYTF	TGTGCCAGCAGCTCCGGACAGGCGGGCTATGGCTACACCTTC
15	TRBV7-9	.	.	TRBJ1-1	CASSPPDSRYTEAFF	TGTGCCAGCAGCCCCCCGGACAGTAGGTACACTGAAGCTTTCTTT
13	TRBV19	.	.	TRBJ1-1	CASNHAMNTEAFF	TGTGCCAGTAACCACGCCATGAACACTGAAGCTTTCTTT
16	TRBV5-4	TRBD2	.	TRBJ2-1	CASSLPRSGGYNEQFF	TGTGCCAGCAGCTTGCCTCGTAGCGGGGGATACAATGAGCAGTTCTTC
16	TRBV13	.	few	TRBJ2-7	CASSQITGDTSYEQYF	TGTGCCAGCAGCCAAATTACTGGGGACACGAGCTACGAGCAGTACTTC
16	TRBV28	.	once	TRBJ1-2	CASNTQATGPDYGYTF	TGTGCCAGCAACACCCAAGCGACAGGCCCCGACTATGGCTACACCTTC
15	TRBV11-3	.	.	TRBJ2-1	CASSLDIGRHNEQFF	TGTGCCAGCAGCTTAGATATCGGACGGCACAATGAGCAGTTCTTC
14	TRBV19	.	.	TRBJ2-2	CASSIGAVTRELFF	TGTGCCAGTAGTATAGGCGCGGTCACCAGGGAGCTGTTTTTT
15	TRBV7-9	.	.	TRBJ2-1	CASSSGQGWSNEQFF	TGTGCCAGCAGCTCCGGGCAGGGCTGGAGTAATGAGCAGTTCTTC
15	TRBV7-3	.	.	TRBJ2-1	CASSAREGSYNEQFF	TGTGCCAGCAGCGCTCGCGAGGGCTCCTACAATGAGCAGTTCTTC
15	TRBV21-1	.	.	TRBJ2-7	CASSKGQVHPDEQYF	TGTGCCAGCAGCAAAGGACAGGTCCATCCCGACGAGCAGTACTTC
16	TRBV5-1	TRBD1	.	TRBJ2-2	CASSLTGTANTGELFF	TGCGCCAGCAGCCTGACCGGGACAGCAAACACCGGGGAGCTGTTTTTT
14	TRBV5-8	TRBD1	.	TRBJ2-3	CASSSGQAADTQYF	TGTGCCAGCAGCAGCGGACAGGCTGCAGATACGCAGTATTTT
15	TRBV7-9	TRBD2	.	TRBJ2-1	CASSRTSGRAGEQFF	TGTGCCAGCAGCCGGACTAGCGGGAGGGCGGGTGAGCAGTTCTTC
14	TRBV10-3	.	.	TRBJ2-5	CAIRGSEGEATQYF	TGTGCCATCAGGGGGTCCGAGGGTGAGGCGACCCAGTACTTC
14	TRBV6-5	TRBD2	.	TRBJ2-1	CASEGPGGVIEQFF	TGTGCCAGCGAGGGTCCGGGAGGGGTCATTGAGCAGTTCTTC
12	TRBV27	.	.	TRBJ2-7	CAIGVRGREQYF	TGTGCCATCGGTGTTCGTGGTCGGGAGCAGTACTTC
12	TRBV5-1	TRBD1	.	TRBJ1-2	CASSSDRVSYTF	TGCGCCAGCAGCTCGGACAGGGTTAGCTACACCTTC